This T cell receptor beta chain was recovered during a study of blood T cell repertoires in COVID-19. The wider study: Acute and convalescent COVID-19 specimens originated in the United States, Italy and Spain. T cells, B-cell-depleted T cells, or PBMCs supplied cDNA or gDNA.

Sequencing used immunoSEQ multiplex PCR; TCRdb keeps in-frame clones, though not all of them. The sample has around 71,000 clones, around nine tenths seen once. Germline lookup yields CDR1 LNHNV and CDR2 YYDKDF (reference sequence). V lost 1 base, J lost 1 base, and 13 bases lay in between. This CDR3 has 16 amino acids. The receptor's source is a woman aged 55-69 years with acute or convalescent COVID-19. The sample comprised peripheral blood. This sequence joins TRBV15 and TRBJ1-1; a possible D gene is TRBD1 (5 bases). The CDR3 sequence is CATSRGLGAGNTEAFF. The CDR3 DNA follows: TGTGCCACCAGCAGAGGTCTAGGGGCAGGGAACACTGAAGCTTTCTTT. The variable domain in full, with the rest retrieved from reference TRBV15 and TRBJ1-1, is DAMVIQNPRYQVTQFGKPVTLSCSQTLNHNVMYWYQQKSSQAPKLLFHYYDKDFNNEADTPDNFQSRRPNTSFCFLDIRSPGLGDTAMYLCATSRGLGAGNTEAFFGQGTRLTVV.